The 15 T cell receptor beta chains reported below all come from one sample, sequenced in a study of response to subunit inactivated influenza vaccine. TCRdb redid the calling of the RT-PCR reads with MiXCR, one entry per CDR3 protein. Of some 640,000 distinct CDR3 sequences detected, around 13% appear once; the ten largest clones hold 6.5% to 8.5%. The specimen was PBMCs from blood, collected 14 days before vaccination. The receptors stem from a man over 45 who received an inactivated influenza vaccine.

This clonotype was seen many times. V and J are TRBV7-8 and TRBJ1-6, with D perhaps matching TRBD1 (5 bases). Between the trimmed V and J ends, which lost 0 bases and 7 bases, there was a span of 16 bases. Germline V gives CDR1 SGHVS, CDR2 FQNEAQ. There are 17 residues in the CDR3. The CDR3, as DNA: TGTGCCAGCAGCTTAGCTCCCGCCAGGGTGGGGAATTCACCCCTCCACTTT. Its translation is CASSLAPARVGNSPLHF.

This clonotype was seen only a few times. This chain connects TRBV5-6 to TRBJ2-7; no clear D gene. There are 12 residues in the CDR3. Trimming pared 2 bases from V and 6 bases from J, leaving 9 bases between. CDR1 is SGHDT and CDR2 is YYEEEE in the germline V gene. This CDR3 reads CASSFIGSEQYF. The CDR3 bases are TGTGCCAGCAGCTTCATAGGAAGCGAGCAGTACTTC.

This clonotype was counted at least ten times. This rearrangement joins TRBV6-1 to TRBJ1-2; perhaps TRBD1 as D (6 bases). CDR1 and CDR2 (germline): MNHNS, SASEGT. This CDR3 spans 15 amino acids. V lost 0 bases and J lost 4, with 12 bases in between. The chain's CDR3 is CASSEALQGPYGYTF. In DNA, the CDR3 is TGTGCCAGCAGTGAAGCGCTTCAGGGGCCCTATGGCTACACCTTC.

This clonotype turned up a few times. The chain employs TRBV7-3 and TRBJ2-7, with 7 positions matching TRBD1. Germline lookup yields CDR1 SGHTA and CDR2 FQGTGA. The trim removed 5 bases at V and 3 bases at J, leaving 4 bases unmatched. This CDR3 region has 13 residues. CDR3 in amino acids: CASSRRQGYEQYF. Here the CDR3 DNA reads TGTGCCAGCAGCAGAAGACAGGGCTACGAGCAGTACTTC.

This clonotype has only a few counts. The gene calls are TRBV20-1 and TRBJ2-1, with 9 bases identical to TRBD2. The J segment lost 4 bases and the V segment lost 0 bases, leaving 4 bases of the junction unmatched. The CDR3 is 15 residues long. Per germline, CDR1 DFQATT and CDR2 SNEGSKA (reference sequence). The CDR3 DNA sequence: TGCAGTGCTAGAGAAAATAGCGGGAGATACAATGAGCAGTTCTTC. Its translation is CSARENSGRYNEQFF.

The V and J genes are TRBV3-1 and TRBJ1-2; weak D call: TRBD1 (6 bases). V was pared by 4 bases and J by 0 bases, with 21 bases between. The CDR3 is made up of 18 amino acids. Germline assignment: CDR1 LGHDT and CDR2 YNNKEL (reference sequence). This CDR3 is CASSLDDRPRKTNYGYTF. The CDR3 DNA follows: TGTGCCAGCAGCCTCGACGACAGGCCGAGAAAGACTAACTATGGCTACACCTTC.

The rearrangement links TRBV7-8 to TRBJ1-5; D is perhaps TRBD1 (6 bases). CDR3 length: 16 residues. The germline gives CDR1 SGHVS, CDR2 FQNEAQ. Trimming took 4 bases from V and 7 from J, leaving 20 bases between them. CDR3 coding DNA: TGTGCCAGCAGCTCCTACGGGACACAAAGGGCCCAGCCCCAGCATTTT. Protein sequence: CASSSYGTQRAQPQHF.

V is TRBV20-1 and J is TRBJ1-1, with D perhaps TRBD1 (5 bases). CDR1 and CDR2 (germline): DFQATT, SNEGSKA (reference sequence). V gave up 4 bases and J gave up 0 bases, with 18 bases separating them. The CDR3 is 16 amino acids. The CDR3 region has the DNA TGCAGTGCTAAACGCTCCGGGACCTTCGTGAACACTGAAGCTTTCTTT. Translation: CSAKRSGTFVNTEAFF.

CDR3 amino acids: CASSQDLRGRKWEKLFF. In DNA form, the CDR3 reads TGCGCCAGCAGCCAAGATTTAAGGGGGCGCAAATGGGAAAAACTGTTTTTT. The J gene is TRBJ1-4, the V gene TRBV4-1, with 7 positions matching TRBD1. Germline-derived CDR1 and CDR2 are MGHRA and YSYEKL. The CDR3 contains 17 residues. The trim removed 0 bases at V and 8 bases at J, leaving 12 bases unmatched.

This clonotype has a single count. The rearrangement links TRBV6-6 to TRBJ1-1; D gene unclear. Germline assignment: CDR1 MNHNY and CDR2 SVGAGI (reference sequence). The CDR3 is made up of 13 amino acids. V was trimmed by 7 bases and J by 1 base, leaving 10 bases between them. DNA of the CDR3: TGTGCCAGCAACAATCTGGAGAACACTGAAGCTTTCTTT. Encoded protein: CASNNLENTEAFF.

V usage is TRBV7-8 and J usage is TRBJ2-7, with 10 bases matching TRBD2. V lost 5 bases and J lost 6; bases outside the gene matches: 7. The germline gives CDR1 SGHVS, CDR2 FQNEAQ. The CDR3 runs to 14 residues. CDR3 in DNA: TGTGCCAGCAGCCAGTTAGCGGGAGGAGGCGAGCAGTACTTC. This codes for CASSQLAGGGEQYF. The complete variable domain, with remaining parts taken from reference TRBV7-8 and TRBJ2-7, reads GAGVSQSPRYKVAKRGQDVALRCDPISGHVSLFWYQQALGQGPEFLTYFQNEAQLDKSGLPSDRFFAERPEGSVSTLKIQRTQQEDSAVYLCASSQLAGGGEQYFGPGTRLTVT.

This clonotype turned up a few times. V gene TRBV20-1 combines with J gene TRBJ2-3; tentative D call: TRBD1 (6 bases). Trimming removed 5 bases at V and 2 bases at J, with 14 bases between. The CDR3 loop spans 14 amino acids. Germline CDR1 reads DFQATT; CDR2 reads SNEGSKA (reference sequence). The CDR3 sequence is CSAVRDTYTDTQYF. DNA for the CDR3: TGCAGTGCTGTTCGGGACACCTACACAGATACGCAGTATTTT.

The table lists this clonotype with a few counts. The chain joins TRBV7-2 to TRBJ2-7, with 7 bases aligning to TRBD2. This CDR3 is 13 amino acids long. CDR1 SGHTA and CDR2 FQGNSA come from the germline V gene. V lost 2 bases and J lost 9; bases outside the gene matches: 7. Written as DNA, the CDR3 is TGTGCCAGCAGCTTATACGGGGGGAAGGGGCAGTACTTC. Its protein product is CASSLYGGKGQYF.

The chain joins TRBV3-1 to TRBJ2-5; no definite D call. Trimming cost V 0 bases and J 12 bases, with 8 bases left between them. The germline V gene encodes CDR1 LGHDT and CDR2 YNNKEL (reference sequence). The CDR3 covers 11 residues. CDR3: CASSQDQLKYF. As DNA, the CDR3 is TGTGCCAGCAGCCAAGACCAACTAAAGTACTTC.

The sample holds a few counts of this clonotype. The V call is TRBV10-3, the J call TRBJ2-2, with D possibly being TRBD1 or TRBD2 (7 bases each). Trimming cost V 4 bases and J 0 bases, with 9 bases left between them. CDR1 and CDR2 from the germline V gene are ENHRY and SYGVKD. The CDR3 totals 15 residues. CDR3 nucleotide sequence: TGTGCCATCAGTGCAGGGGGGGCGAACACCGGGGAGCTGTTTTTT. This translates into CAISAGGANTGELFF.